What follows are 30 T cell receptor beta chains derived from one specimen sequenced in a study of blood T cells in healthy people across ages (dated by TCRdb to between 2014 and 2016). Library preparation employed 5' RACE. Sequenced using an Illumina HiSeq 2500. A second PCR of about 6 to 11 cycles was run with a J-beta primer mix and a sample-barcoded 5' primer. TCRdb trimmed the raw reads at Q25, called clones with MiXCR and kept productive beta chains. Each entry merges the rows of one CDR3 protein and shows their most common DNA and genes. The sample table shows 1.5 million to 2 million distinct CDR3 sequences, and roughly 32% are seen once. The ten top clones hold about 11% of the sample. The sample consisted of blood. The receptors were gathered from a young woman in good health.

This clonotype was counted ten times or more. The chain employs TRBV20-1 and TRBJ2-1; 14 bases align to TRBD2. CDR1 is DFQATT, CDR2 SNEGSKA, per germline (reference sequence). This CDR3 has 16 residues. J was trimmed by 7 bases and V by 3 bases; bases with no gene match: 8. CDR3 amino acids: CSASDGGLAGENEQFF. CDR3 DNA: TGCAGTGCTAGTGATGGGGGACTAGCGGGGGAGAATGAGCAGTTCTTC.

Regarding this clonotype: A read error may explain this, as a much larger clone is one base away. The CDR3 ends on some other residue instead of the conserved phenylalanine or tryptophan, so this is likely a read error. V and J are TRBV4-1 and TRBJ2-1, with 13 bases matching TRBD2. J gave up 8 bases and V 5 bases, and 0 bases lay outside the gene matches. Germline-derived CDR1 and CDR2 are MGHRA and YSYEKL. This CDR3 has 13 amino acids. CDR3 region: CASSGLAGDEQFC. The CDR3 nucleotides are TGCGCCAGCAGCGGACTAGCGGGGGATGAGCAGTTCTGC.

This rearrangement joins TRBV7-9 to TRBJ2-1, with D unresolved. V lost 6 bases and J 0 bases, leaving 12 bases between the germline ends. The CDR3 length is 15 residues. CDR1 is SEHNR, CDR2 FQNEAQ, per germline (reference sequence). DNA of the CDR3: TGTGCCAGCAGATGGCAGGATTCCTCCTACAATGAGCAGTTCTTC. It is translated as CASRWQDSSYNEQFF.

This clonotype was seen more than once but under ten times. This sequence joins TRBV10-3 and TRBJ2-3, with 8 bases matching TRBD2. With V trimmed by 0 bases and J by 2 bases, 4 bases remained unmatched. CDR1 and CDR2 from the germline V gene are ENHRY and SYGVKD. This CDR3 contains 16 residues. The CDR3 sequence is CAISESWGLVTDTQYF. The DNA of the CDR3 is TGTGCCATCAGTGAGTCGTGGGGACTAGTCACAGATACGCAGTATTTT.

The J gene is TRBJ1-4, the V gene TRBV5-6, with D possibly being TRBD1 (6 bases). Trimming removed 3 bases from V and 3 bases from J, with 15 bases in between. The CDR3 contains 16 residues. The germline gives CDR1 SGHDT, CDR2 YYEEEE. CDR3 residues: CASSSRTDRPNEKLFF. CDR3 sequence (DNA): TGTGCCAGCAGCTCTCGGACAGACCGGCCTAATGAAAAACTGTTTTTT.

In its sample, this clonotype was seen a few times. V is TRBV2 and J is TRBJ2-5; D unresolved. The V end was cut by 1 base, the J end by 0 bases, with 6 bases between. CDR3 length equals 14 residues. CDR1 and CDR2 from the germline V gene are SNHLY and FYNNEI. CDR3 sequence reads: CASSEGPYQETQYF. CDR3 coding DNA: TGTGCCAGCAGTGAAGGCCCGTACCAAGAGACCCAGTACTTC.

This chain links TRBV28 with TRBJ1-2; 10 positions agree with TRBD1. Germline V gene sequence: CDR1 MDHEN, CDR2 SYDVKM. V lost 4 bases and J lost 4; bases outside the gene matches: 18. This CDR3 comprises 19 residues. CDR3 DNA sequence: TGTGCCAGCAGTTCACCCCTTTTCCGGGACAGGGGACAGGGCTATGGCTACACCTTC. It translates to CASSSPLFRDRGQGYGYTF.

For this clonotype: A clone one base away is much larger, so this may be a read error. This chain connects TRBV5-1 to TRBJ2-2, with D perhaps matching TRBD2 (5 bases). Germline V CDR1 and CDR2: SGHRS, YFSETQ. CDR3 length: 13 amino acids. The CDR3 DNA is TGCGCCAGCAGCTTGGACCACACCGGGGAGCGGTTTTTT. Translation gives CASSLDHTGERFF.

This clonotype was counted a few times. DNA of the CDR3: TGTGCCACAGAAGGACGGGGCTCCTACAATGAGCAGTTCTTC. Translation: CATEGRGSYNEQFF. This chain uses TRBV24-1 with TRBJ2-1, with D tentatively TRBD2 (5 bases). The CDR3 is 14 amino acids. CDR1 is KGHDR, CDR2 SFDVKD, per germline. V lost 10 bases to trimming and J lost 0 bases, with 12 bases between them.

This clonotype came up many times. This sequence joins TRBV7-3 and TRBJ2-3; 10 bases line up with TRBD2. Germline CDR1 is SGHTA and CDR2 is FQGTGA. This CDR3 is 15 amino acids long. V gave up 5 bases and J gave up 3 bases; unmatched junction bases: 5. The CDR3 is CASSPTAGGTDTQYF. The CDR3 DNA sequence: TGTGCCAGCAGCCCCACAGCGGGGGGGACAGATACGCAGTATTTT.

The rearrangement uses TRBV3-1 and TRBJ1-6; D is possibly TRBD1 (6 bases). Trimming left V 0 bases short and J 14 bases short, with 8 bases between. The length of the CDR3 is 12 residues. The germline gives CDR1 LGHDT, CDR2 YNNKEL (reference sequence). The CDR3 reads CASSQDGGTLHF. Written as DNA, the CDR3 is TGTGCCAGCAGCCAAGACGGGGGCACCCTCCACTTT.

The chain employs TRBV4-1 and TRBJ2-7; perhaps TRBD1 as D (6 bases). CDR1 is MGHRA and CDR2 is YSYEKL in the germline V gene. This CDR3 spans 13 amino acids. Trimming shortened V by 2 bases and J by 5 bases, and 10 bases separated the two germline ends. The CDR3, as DNA: TGCGCCAGCAGCCAATTGCAGGGGCACGAGCAGTACTTC. It encodes CASSQLQGHEQYF.

Remarks on this clonotype: One end of the junction does not line up with germline, which may come from a read error. The chain has TRBV18 and TRBJ2-1; 10 bases are shared with TRBD2. The germline CDR1 and CDR2 sequences are KGHSH and LQKENI. CDR3 length: 16 amino acids. CDR3 protein: CTSSPPSASGGIEQFF. DNA for the CDR3: TGTACCAGCTCACCACCGTCGGCTAGCGGGGGTATTGAGCAGTTCTTC.

This clonotype turned up a few times. The chain links TRBV29-1 to TRBJ2-3; 10 bases fit TRBD2. V was clipped by 4 bases and J by 3 bases; unmatched bases: 7. This CDR3 has 15 residues. Per the germline V gene, CDR1 is SQVTM and CDR2 is ANQGSEA. The chain's CDR3 is CSVVRSSGSTDTQYF. As DNA, the CDR3 is TGCAGCGTTGTTCGGTCTAGCGGGAGTACAGATACGCAGTATTTT.

J is TRBJ1-6 and V is TRBV27, with no clear D. The CDR3 is made up of 15 amino acids. The V and J ends lost 3 bases and 3 bases respectively, with 9 bases between them. Germline values: CDR1 MNHEY, CDR2 SMNVEV (reference sequence). This CDR3 is CASSLGPSYNSPLHF. CDR3 nucleotide sequence: TGTGCCAGCAGTTTGGGTCCCAGCTATAATTCACCCCTCCACTTT.

This clonotype has just a few counts. J is TRBJ2-5 and V is TRBV11-2; 9 bases fit TRBD2. Germline V gene sequence: CDR1 SGHAT, CDR2 FQNNGV. V shed 0 bases and J 7 bases; nucleotides not matched to a gene: 6. CDR3 length: 15 residues. The DNA for the CDR3 is TGTGCCAGCAGCTTAGAGTTAGCGGGAGCTAGGACCCAGTACTTC. It encodes CASSLELAGARTQYF.

This clonotype was detected only a few times. V usage is TRBV7-2 and J usage is TRBJ1-1, with TRBD1 matching 9 bases. The junction had 6 bases not matched to a gene; V was cut back by 2 bases and J by 5 bases. CDR3 length: 15 residues. Per germline, CDR1 SGHTA and CDR2 FQGNSA. For the CDR3, the DNA is TGTGCCAGCAGCTTACTAGGACAGGGGAGGACTGAAGCTTTCTTT. Its protein is CASSLLGQGRTEAFF.

A few counts support this clonotype. The rearrangement joins TRBV7-2 to TRBJ2-7, with TRBD2 as a possible D gene (6 bases). Germline V gives CDR1 SGHTA, CDR2 FQGNSA. The CDR3 has 14 residues. Trimming shortened V by 2 bases and J by 3 bases, and 11 bases separated the two germline ends. CDR3 nucleotides: TGTGCCAGCAGCTTACACGGGAGCATCTACGAGCAGTACTTC. As protein: CASSLHGSIYEQYF.

This chain's CDR3 is CSAKNSGGNTGELFF. CDR3 nucleotide sequence: TGCAGTGCTAAAAATAGCGGGGGGAACACCGGGGAGCTGTTTTTT. The chain carries TRBV20-1 and TRBJ2-2; TRBD2 agrees at 9 bases. With V trimmed by 4 bases and J by 1 base, 4 bases remained unmatched. The CDR3 covers 15 residues. CDR1 is DFQATT and CDR2 is SNEGSKA in the germline V gene (reference sequence).

In its sample, this clonotype was seen many times. The J gene is TRBJ2-1, the V gene TRBV29-1, with D unclear. Trimming stripped 5 bases from V and 3 bases from J, with 11 bases between. This CDR3 has 13 amino acids. CDR1 SQVTM and CDR2 ANQGSEA come from the germline V gene. This CDR3 reads CSVLGWDYNEQFF. Written as DNA, the CDR3 is TGCAGCGTTTTGGGTTGGGACTACAATGAGCAGTTCTTC.

V gene TRBV7-8 combines with J gene TRBJ2-7; 9 bases fit TRBD1. From germline, CDR1 is SGHVS and CDR2 FQNEAQ. V was clipped by 7 bases and J by 3 bases; unmatched bases: 13. The CDR3 is made up of 16 amino acids. The CDR3 region is CASTDLNRGPHYEQYF. In nucleotides, the CDR3 is TGTGCCAGCACCGACCTTAACAGGGGGCCTCACTACGAGCAGTACTTC.

This clonotype was detected only a few times. V usage is TRBV9 and J usage is TRBJ2-1, with 7 positions matching TRBD1. CDR1 and CDR2 from the germline V gene are SGDLS and YYNGEE. With V trimmed by 4 bases and J by 6 bases, 7 bases remained unmatched. The CDR3 runs to 14 residues. The CDR3 bases are TGTGCCAGCAGCCTCCACCGGGACAGCAATGAGCAGTTCTTC. It specifies CASSLHRDSNEQFF.

This clonotype has just a few counts. The CDR3 DNA reads as TGTGCCAGCAGCTCCCCACTAGCGGGGGGGCCCGATACGCAGTATTTT. Amino acid sequence: CASSSPLAGGPDTQYF. The chain recombines TRBV7-9 with TRBJ2-3, with 13 bases matching TRBD2. J gave up 6 bases and V 4 bases, and 7 bases lay outside the gene matches. This CDR3 has 16 amino acids. Germline CDR1 is SEHNR and CDR2 is FQNEAQ (reference sequence). The full variable domain, with the rest looked up from reference TRBV7-9 and TRBJ2-3, is DTGVSQNPRHKITKRGQNVTFRCDPISEHNRLYWYRQTLGQGPEFLTYFQNEAQLEKSRLLSDRFSAERPKGSFSTLEIQRTEQGDSAMYLCASSSPLAGGPDTQYFGPGTRLTVL.

The rearrangement joins TRBV6-5 to TRBJ2-3; 12 bases are shared with TRBD2. The length of the CDR3 is 13 residues. V lost 2 bases, J lost 9 bases, and 0 bases stayed unmatched. CDR1 is MNHEY and CDR2 is SVGAGI in the germline V gene. As DNA, the CDR3 is TGTGCCAGCAGTTACGGGACTAGCGGGACGCAGTATTTT. Protein: CASSYGTSGTQYF.

This sequence joins TRBV20-1 and TRBJ1-1; no reliable D call. V lost 6 bases to trimming and J lost 1 base, with 18 bases between them. Germline CDR1 reads DFQATT; CDR2 reads SNEGSKA (reference sequence). This CDR3 spans 15 amino acids. This chain's CDR3 is CSANHPGTPNTEAFF. CDR3 in DNA: TGCAGTGCGAACCATCCAGGCACACCGAACACTGAAGCTTTCTTT.

The chain uses TRBV12-3 or TRBV12-4 and TRBJ2-1; D is unresolved. V lost 6 bases and J 4 bases, leaving 10 bases between the germline ends. This CDR3 has 13 amino acids. The CDR3 here is CASRLSPYNEQFF. The DNA of the CDR3 is TGTGCCAGCAGGTTAAGCCCGTACAATGAGCAGTTCTTC.

This clonotype was seen more than once but under ten times. The V and J genes are TRBV6-1 and TRBJ2-3; D may match TRBD1 or TRBD2 (5 bases each). V was cut by 3 bases and J by 0 bases, with 10 bases left in between. The CDR3 sequence is 15 residues long. Per the germline V gene, CDR1 is MNHNS and CDR2 is SASEGT. CDR3 residues: CASSELGPSTDTQYF. For the CDR3, the DNA is TGTGCCAGCAGTGAGTTGGGACCCAGCACAGATACGCAGTATTTT.

The chain links TRBV19 to TRBJ2-1; 8 bases agree with TRBD1. V lost 7 bases and J lost 6; bases outside the gene matches: 11. From germline, CDR1 is LNHDA and CDR2 SQIVND (reference sequence). This CDR3 is built from 15 residues. This CDR3 reads CASTDGQGRGNEQFF. CDR3 in DNA: TGTGCCAGTACCGACGGACAGGGTCGGGGCAATGAGCAGTTCTTC.

The chain carries TRBV12-3 or TRBV12-4 and TRBJ2-7; no clear D. CDR3 size: 13 residues. V lost 3 bases and J lost 5, with 11 bases in between. CDR3 bases: TGTGCCAGCAGTTTCCCGTGGAACCACGAGCAGTACTTC. Amino acid sequence: CASSFPWNHEQYF.

In its sample, this clonotype was seen a few times. This CDR3 reads CASSRAGANEQFF. The CDR3 nucleotides are TGCGCCAGCAGCCGAGCAGGGGCCAATGAGCAGTTCTTC. The gene calls are TRBV5-1 and TRBJ2-1; a weak D match, TRBD1 (6 bases). CDR1 SGHRS and CDR2 YFSETQ come from the germline V gene. The CDR3 has 13 amino acids. The V end was cut by 4 bases, the J end by 6 bases, with 11 bases between.